This T cell receptor beta chain derives from a study of cytomegalovirus exposure and HLA in healthy donors. On the study more broadly: An early data release held tens of millions of unique TCRs from HLA-typed donors. The study's findings and limits: In vitro data verified a few CMV-associated chains as specific for CMV antigens. Productive rates of about 90% or about 30% were seen for most TCR beta V segments in an earlier analysis.

The CDR3 has 22 amino acids. V lost 0 bases and J lost 3; bases outside the gene matches: 21. The germline V gene has CDR1 SGDLS and CDR2 YYNGEE. This clone was picked up a small number of times. Its antigen is unknown. PCR used 60 Vbeta primers and 13 Jbeta primers. Sequencing was performed with immunoSEQ multiplex PCR; in TCRdb, only in-frame clones are kept and a portion is missing. Of 120,000 to 150,000 clones listed, 68% are singletons. This clonotype was obtained from a man in his 60s in good health and CMV-seronegative. Input material: PBMCs. The rearrangement joins TRBV9 to TRBJ1-1; TRBD1 matches 12 bases. CDR3 DNA sequence: TGTGCCAGCAGCGTAGGCCCCACAATAAGGACCACCGGGACAGGGGGCGACACTGAAGCTTTCTTT. As protein: CASSVGPTIRTTGTGGDTEAFF.